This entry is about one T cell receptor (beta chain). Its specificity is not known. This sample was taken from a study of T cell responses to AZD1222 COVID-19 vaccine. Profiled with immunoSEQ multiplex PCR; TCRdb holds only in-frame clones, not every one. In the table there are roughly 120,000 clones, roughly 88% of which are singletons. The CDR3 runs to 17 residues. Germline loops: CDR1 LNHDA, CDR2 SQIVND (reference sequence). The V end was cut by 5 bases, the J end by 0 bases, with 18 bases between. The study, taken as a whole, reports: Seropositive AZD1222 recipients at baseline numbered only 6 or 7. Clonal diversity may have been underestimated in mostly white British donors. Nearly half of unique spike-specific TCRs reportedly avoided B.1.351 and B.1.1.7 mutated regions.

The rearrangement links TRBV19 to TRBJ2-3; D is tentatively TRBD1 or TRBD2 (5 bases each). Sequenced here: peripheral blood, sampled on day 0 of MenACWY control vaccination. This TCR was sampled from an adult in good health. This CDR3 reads CASSPGPGDSSTDTQYF. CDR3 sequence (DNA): TGTGCCAGTAGTCCGGGACCCGGAGACTCCAGCACAGATACGCAGTATTTT.